Each of the 15 T cell receptor beta chains below was sequenced from the same sample in a study of beta chain features in type 1 diabetes. Points from the study as a whole: TCRB CDR3 length was moderately but significantly reduced in all four CD4+ subsets of Type 1 diabetes patients.

These receptors have no known antigen. All of the isolated RNA was reverse transcribed, so expressed TCRB transcripts were sequenced. Method: immunoSEQ multiplex PCR; TCRdb's copy keeps in-frame clones and lacks some. The sample has 500,000 to 650,000 clones; around 12% are singletons. The sample taken for sequencing was naive CD4+ T cells from blood. The receptors here all came from a man aged 25 to 40 with type 1 diabetes.

In the case of this clone: This specimen includes other DNA sequences encoding the same CDR3. The J gene is TRBJ2-5, the V gene TRBV5-1, with 7 bases matching TRBD1. The junction had 3 bases not matched to a gene; V was cut back by 4 bases and J by 0 bases. Per the germline V gene, CDR1 is SGHRS and CDR2 is YFSETQ. CDR3 length: 14 residues. CDR3 sequence: CASSLGQDQETQYF. CDR3 coding DNA: TGCGCCAGCAGCCTTGGACAGGACCAAGAGACCCAGTACTTC.

The chain recombines TRBV6-5 with TRBJ2-7; 9 bases agree with TRBD1. This CDR3 spans 16 amino acids. Losses at the gene ends were 4 bases for V and 0 bases for J; bases not matched to a gene: 7. Looked up from germline, CDR1 is MNHEY and CDR2 is SVGAGI. CDR3: CASSSWGQGDSYEQYF. In DNA, the CDR3 is TGTGCCAGCAGTTCCTGGGGACAGGGCGACTCCTACGAGCAGTACTTC.

The gene calls are TRBV23-1 and TRBJ2-7, with D unresolved. TRBV23-1 is identified as an open reading frame with a role that is uncertain. The CDR3 runs to 16 residues. Trimming removed 0 bases from V and 1 base from J, with 13 bases in between. The CDR3 region is CASSQSTAIWSYEQYF. The DNA for the CDR3 is TGCGCCAGCAGTCAATCGACGGCAATTTGGTCCTACGAGCAGTACTTC.

The sample holds a few counts of this clone. The V and J genes are TRBV25-1 and TRBJ1-1, with a tentative D call TRBD1 (5 bases). Trimming shortened V by 3 bases and J by 3 bases, and 11 bases separated the two germline ends. Germline V lookup: CDR1 MGHDK, CDR2 SYGVNS. The CDR3 is 14 residues long. This chain's CDR3 is CASSESGGYTEAFF. CDR3 in DNA: TGTGCCAGCAGTGAGTCGGGGGGATACACTGAAGCTTTCTTT.

The chain joins TRBV19 to TRBJ1-2; D not certain. CDR1 is LNHDA, CDR2 SQIVND, per germline (reference sequence). V was trimmed by 0 bases and J by 8 bases, leaving 4 bases between them. This CDR3 contains 11 residues. CDR3 in amino acids: CASSIEGGYTF. DNA of the CDR3: TGTGCCAGTAGTATAGAGGGGGGCTACACCTTC. Based on the CDR3 plus reference TRBV19 and TRBJ1-2, the full variable domain is DGGITQSPKYLFRKEGQNVTLSCEQNLNHDAMYWYRQDPGQGLRLIYYSQIVNDFQKGDIAEGYSVSREKKESFPLTVTSAQKNPTAFYLCASSIEGGYTFGSGTRLTVV.

This chain joins TRBV2 and TRBJ2-6; unclear D gene. Trimming cost V 10 bases and J 0 bases, with 10 bases left between them. Germline values: CDR1 SNHLY, CDR2 FYNNEI. This CDR3 has 14 amino acids. CDR3 sequence (DNA): TGTGCCACCGGTCAGCTCTCTGGGGCCAACGTCCTGACTTTC. This gives the protein CATGQLSGANVLTF.

This chain joins TRBV19 and TRBJ2-2; maybe TRBD2 (5 bases). The ends were cut back, 7 bases at V and 1 base at J, with 7 bases in the middle. The CDR3 is made up of 13 amino acids. CDR1 and CDR2 from the germline V gene are LNHDA and SQIVND (reference sequence). This CDR3 reads CASIEGNTGELFF. The CDR3 region has the DNA TGTGCCAGTATCGAGGGGAACACCGGGGAGCTGTTTTTT. Drawing the rest from reference TRBV19 and TRBJ2-2, the complete variable domain is DGGITQSPKYLFRKEGQNVTLSCEQNLNHDAMYWYRQDPGQGLRLIYYSQIVNDFQKGDIAEGYSVSREKKESFPLTVTSAQKNPTAFYLCASIEGNTGELFFGEGSRLTVL.

The V gene is TRBV5-1, the J gene TRBJ2-1; a weak D match, TRBD2 (5 bases). CDR3 length: 15 amino acids. V lost 2 bases, J lost 2 bases, and 11 bases lay in between. Germline lookup yields CDR1 SGHRS and CDR2 YFSETQ. CDR3 DNA sequence: TGCGCCAGCAGCTTATCGGGTAGCGCCTACAATGAGCAGTTCTTC. Translation gives CASSLSGSAYNEQFF.

This clone appeared a few times. The CDR3, as DNA: TGTGCCAGCACCCGTCTGAGTGAGCAGTTCTTC. It translates to CASTRLSEQFF. V gene TRBV7-2 combines with J gene TRBJ2-1; D gene uncertain. This CDR3 is built from 11 residues. Deletions cut 7 bases from V and 9 bases from J, with 10 bases between. Per the germline V gene, CDR1 is SGHTA and CDR2 is FQGNSA.

This clone came up a few times. This rearrangement joins TRBV7-2 to TRBJ2-5; D is unclear. This CDR3 has 13 residues. CDR1 is SGHTA, CDR2 FQGNSA, per germline. The ends were cut back, 1 base at V and 7 bases at J, with 10 bases in the middle. The CDR3 nucleotides read TGTGCCAGCAGCTTAGGGCTAGAAGGGACCCAGTACTTC. Translation: CASSLGLEGTQYF.

On this clone: Other nucleotide sequences in the sample specify the same CDR3. The V gene is TRBV18, the J gene TRBJ2-7; possible D gene TRBD2, 5 bases. With 3 bases removed from V and 1 base from J, the gap between germline ends came to 7 bases. The germline V gene encodes CDR1 KGHSH and CDR2 LQKENI. The CDR3 has 13 amino acids. CDR3 protein: CASSPPGSYEQYF. The CDR3 DNA reads TGTGCCAGCTCACCTCCGGGGTCCTACGAGCAGTACTTC.

The chain couples TRBV5-1 to TRBJ2-5; TRBD2 might be the D (6 bases). The CDR3 runs to 16 residues. Germline V gene data show CDR1 as SGHRS and CDR2 as YFSETQ. The V end lost 0 bases, the J end lost 4 bases, and 16 bases lay between the germline ends. CDR3 protein: CASSLEAGQGGETQYF. The DNA of the CDR3 is TGCGCCAGCAGCTTGGAGGCTGGCCAGGGAGGAGAGACCCAGTACTTC.

The rearrangement links TRBV7-2 to TRBJ2-5; 9 bases are shared with TRBD2. Germline-derived CDR1 and CDR2 are SGHTA and FQGNSA. This CDR3 contains 16 residues. V lost 4 bases, J lost 4 bases, and 10 bases stayed unmatched. The CDR3 is CASSSWSRGGRETQYF. Written as DNA, the CDR3 is TGTGCCAGCAGCTCGTGGTCGCGGGGGGGCCGAGAGACCCAGTACTTC.

V gene TRBV27 combines with J gene TRBJ1-1; D not certain. Germline lookup yields CDR1 MNHEY and CDR2 SMNVEV (reference sequence). The CDR3 length is 14 residues. Trimming took 3 bases from V and 1 from J, leaving 9 bases between them. CDR3 sequence reads: CASSFPGRNTEAFF. The CDR3 bases are TGTGCCAGCAGTTTCCCGGGAAGGAACACTGAAGCTTTCTTT.

V gene TRBV28 combines with J gene TRBJ2-7; 7 positions match TRBD1. V shed 5 bases, J shed 6 bases, and the junction held 7 bases outside the gene matches. This CDR3 is 13 amino acids long. CDR1 MDHEN and CDR2 SYDVKM come from the germline V gene. CDR3 amino acids: CASSPEQGSEQYF. CDR3 DNA sequence: TGTGCCAGCAGTCCGGAACAGGGGAGCGAGCAGTACTTC.